The 17 T cell receptor beta chains reported below all come from one sample, sequenced in a study of graft-versus-host responses after intestinal transplantation. Here immunoSEQ multiplex PCR was the method, and the copy in TCRdb shows in-frame clones only, minus some. The sample lists 1,500 to 2,000 clones, about nine tenths occurring once. Intraepithelial and lamina propria lymphocytes were isolated from graft specimens. Sample: ileum tissue, taken 350 to 400 days after intestinal transplantation. Receptors originate from a human patient who received an intestinal transplant, so some T cells may come from the graft donor.

The chain carries TRBV7-3 and TRBJ2-2; the D is unclear. Germline V gene lookup returns CDR1 SGHTA and CDR2 FQGTGA. With 5 bases removed from V and 4 bases from J, the gap between germline ends came to 17 bases. The CDR3 has 16 amino acids. DNA for the CDR3: TGTGCCAGCAGCCCATCCTCTAGGCCCGGCACCGGGGAGCTGTTTTTT. It codes for CASSPSSRPGTGELFF.

In regard to this clone: At one of its ends the junction is not consistent with the germline gene, which may arise from a read error. J is TRBJ2-5 and V is TRBV11-1; D is unclear. This CDR3 has 15 residues. The germline CDR1 and CDR2 sequences are SGHAT and FQDESV (reference sequence). DNA for the CDR3: TGTGCCAGCAGCTCCCATAGCAGGTCGGAAGAGGCCCAGTACTTC. Translated, it gives CASSSHSRSEEAQYF.

J is TRBJ2-2 and V is TRBV4-3; 11 bases align to TRBD2. Germline trimming cut 4 bases from V and 7 bases from J; bases unmatched to any gene: 8. The CDR3 length is 16 residues. Germline V CDR1 and CDR2: LGHNA, YSLEER. This CDR3 is CASSLQLAGGNGELFF. The DNA for the CDR3 is TGCGCCAGCAGCCTCCAGCTAGCGGGAGGAAACGGGGAGCTGTTTTTT.

This clone was seen only once. The rearrangement joins TRBV29-1 to TRBJ2-7; D may be TRBD2 (5 bases). There are 13 residues in the CDR3. V was trimmed by 3 bases and J by 1 base, leaving 10 bases between them. Germline CDR1 and CDR2: SQVTM and ANQGSEA. In DNA form, the CDR3 reads TGCAGCGTTGATGAGGACTCTTCCTACGAGCAGTACTTC. It translates to CSVDEDSSYEQYF.

This chain connects TRBV11-2 to TRBJ2-7; 7 bases agree with TRBD2. Per germline, CDR1 SGHAT and CDR2 FQNNGV. The V gene end was trimmed by 5 bases and the J gene end by 2 bases; junction bases not matched to a gene: 9. The CDR3 loop spans 15 amino acids. The CDR3 nucleotides read TGTGCCAGCAGCCTCGGACTAGAGTCCCCCTACGAGCAGTACTTC. Its translation: CASSLGLESPYEQYF. The whole variable domain, filled in from reference TRBV11-2 and TRBJ2-7, reads EAGVAQSPRYKIIEKRQSVAFWCNPISGHATLYWYQQILGQGPKLLIQFQNNGVVDDSQLPKDRFSAERLKGVDSTLKIQPAKLEDSAVYLCASSLGLESPYEQYFGPGTRLTVT.

The chain carries TRBV5-6 and TRBJ1-3, with D perhaps matching TRBD1 (5 bases). Trimming removed 1 base at V and 4 bases at J, with 12 bases between. From germline, CDR1 is SGHDT and CDR2 YYEEEE. CDR3 length: 15 amino acids. The chain's CDR3 is CASSLLQGSGNTIYF. The CDR3 bases are TGTGCCAGCAGCTTGTTGCAGGGTTCGGGAAACACCATATATTTT.

This chain connects TRBV29-1 to TRBJ2-7; D unresolved. The CDR3 runs to 11 residues. Germline CDR1 SQVTM, CDR2 ANQGSEA. The V and J ends lost 4 bases and 1 base respectively, with 5 bases between them. CDR3: CSVGDSYEQYF. The CDR3 DNA is TGCAGCGTTGGGGATTCCTACGAGCAGTACTTC.

This clone has a single count. The chain employs TRBV4-2 and TRBJ2-3; possible D gene TRBD1, 6 bases. CDR3 length equals 16 residues. Deletions cut 1 base from V and 2 bases from J, with 13 bases between. Looked up from germline, CDR1 is LGHNA and CDR2 is YNFKEQ. The CDR3: CASSQAHRVPTDTQYF. DNA for the CDR3: TGTGCCAGCAGCCAAGCTCACAGGGTGCCCACAGATACGCAGTATTTT.

The gene calls are TRBV2 and TRBJ2-5; TRBD2 matches 9 bases. J gave up 7 bases and V 1 base, and 1 base lay outside the gene matches. The CDR3 covers 13 residues. Per germline, CDR1 SNHLY and CDR2 FYNNEI. Here the CDR3 reads CASSEGTSATQYF. The CDR3 DNA reads TGTGCCAGCAGTGAAGGGACTAGCGCGACCCAGTACTTC.

The V gene is TRBV5-6, the J gene TRBJ1-2; D is uncertain. Trimming pared 4 bases from V and 2 bases from J, leaving 6 bases between. Germline V gene data show CDR1 as SGHDT and CDR2 as YYEEEE. The CDR3 sequence is 12 residues long. DNA for the CDR3: TGTGCCAGCAGCCCTGGGAACTATGGCTACACCTTC. Encoded protein: CASSPGNYGYTF.

The chain recombines TRBV2 with TRBJ2-5; 8 positions match TRBD1. V trimming: 7 bases; J trimming: 5 bases; junction bases outside the gene matches: 9. CDR3 length equals 14 residues. The germline gives CDR1 SNHLY, CDR2 FYNNEI. CDR3 sequence: CASMTQGAGETQYF. CDR3 bases: TGTGCCAGCATGACGCAGGGGGCTGGGGAGACCCAGTACTTC.

The J gene is TRBJ2-3, the V gene TRBV6-5; 7 bases map to TRBD1. V shed 2 bases and J 2 bases; nucleotides not matched to a gene: 1. The germline CDR1 and CDR2 sequences are MNHEY and SVGAGI. The CDR3 loop spans 14 amino acids. CDR3 sequence: CASSYGTVTDTQYF. The CDR3 DNA reads as TGTGCCAGCAGTTACGGGACAGTCACAGATACGCAGTATTTT.

The V call is TRBV19, the J call TRBJ2-7; D possibly corresponds to TRBD2 (6 bases). Trimming stripped 2 bases from V and 3 bases from J, with 11 bases between. Germline CDR1 and CDR2: LNHDA and SQIVND (reference sequence). This CDR3 is built from 14 residues. CDR3 region: CASSITGVGYEQYF. The CDR3 nucleotides are TGTGCCAGTAGTATAACGGGGGTTGGCTACGAGCAGTACTTC.

V and J are TRBV19 and TRBJ2-5; D perhaps matches TRBD2 (5 bases). Germline V lookup: CDR1 LNHDA, CDR2 SQIVND (reference sequence). This CDR3 spans 13 amino acids. Trimming shortened V by 2 bases and J by 6 bases, and 10 bases separated the two germline ends. The CDR3 nucleotides are TGTGCCAGTAGTATACAGGTCGGGAAGACCCAGTACTTC. Amino acid sequence: CASSIQVGKTQYF. The full variable domain, with the rest looked up from reference TRBV19 and TRBJ2-5, is DGGITQSPKYLFRKEGQNVTLSCEQNLNHDAMYWYRQDPGQGLRLIYYSQIVNDFQKGDIAEGYSVSREKKESFPLTVTSAQKNPTAFYLCASSIQVGKTQYFGPGTRLLVL.

The chain is built from TRBV7-9 and TRBJ2-5, with D maybe TRBD1 (6 bases). Germline V gives CDR1 SEHNR, CDR2 FQNEAQ (reference sequence). The CDR3 is 15 amino acids. Trimming stripped 4 bases from V and 4 bases from J, with 16 bases between. The CDR3 spells CASSSSGQTRETQYF. Written as DNA, the CDR3 is TGTGCCAGCAGCTCCTCCGGACAGACACGAGAGACCCAGTACTTC.

The gene calls are TRBV9 and TRBJ2-1; maybe TRBD2 (5 bases). The V end was cut by 3 bases, the J end by 6 bases, with 10 bases between. Germline-derived CDR1 and CDR2 are SGDLS and YYNGEE. The CDR3 extends over 13 amino acids. The CDR3 reads CASSGLRFNEQFF. CDR3 nucleotide sequence: TGTGCCAGCAGCGGACTAAGGTTCAATGAGCAGTTCTTC.

V usage is TRBV28 and J usage is TRBJ2-2; 7 bases are shared with TRBD1. This CDR3 is built from 17 residues. V gave up 4 bases and J gave up 0 bases; unmatched junction bases: 8. Germline CDR1 MDHEN, CDR2 SYDVKM. CDR3 sequence: CASSSSGGQTNTGELFF. The CDR3 bases are TGTGCCAGCAGTTCCTCTGGGGGACAGACGAACACCGGGGAGCTGTTTTTT. Complete variable domain (other parts from reference TRBV28 and TRBJ2-2): DVKVTQSSRYLVKRTGEKVFLECVQDMDHENMFWYRQDPGLGLRLIYFSYDVKMKEKGDIPEGYSVSREKKERFSLILESASTNQTSMYLCASSSSGGQTNTGELFFGEGSRLTVL.